Listed below are T cell receptor beta chains from one sample, sequenced in a study of blood T cell repertoires in COVID-19. The repertoire was sequenced with immunoSEQ multiplex PCR; TCRdb's copy has only in-frame clones and lacks some. The table shows 160,000 or so clones, with 88% occurring only once. The sequencing input was PBMCs or T cells enriched from blood (not recorded which). These receptors were obtained from a woman aged 45-65 years who had recovered from COVID-19. Each CDR3 is given with its conserved first and last residue. The order of the fields is clone size, D gene, J gene, V gene, CDR3 DNA, CDR3 protein. A D gene is named only where the DNA matches it firmly. Size is omitted from some rows. Given values are once, few, many or a class for expanded clones.

.	.	TRBJ2-7	TRBV21-1	TGTGCCAGCAGCAAACGGGCGGGGGAGCCGCTCGAGCAGTACTTC	CASSKRAGEPLEQYF
.	.	TRBJ1-6	TRBV19	TGTGCCAGTAGTCCCCTGGCCGGAGGCTCCTATAATTCACCCCTCCACTTT	CASSPLAGGSYNSPLHF
.	.	TRBJ2-3	TRBV5-1	TGCGCCAGCAGCTTTAACACAGACACAGATACGCAGTATTTT	CASSFNTDTDTQYF
.	.	TRBJ1-5	TRBV30	TGTGCCTGGACCCAGGGCAATCAGCCCCAGCATTTT	CAWTQGNQPQHF
.	TRBD1	TRBJ2-7	TRBV7-9	TGTGCCAGCAGCTTAGTGGGTCAGGGGGACTACGAGCAGTACTTC	CASSLVGQGDYEQYF
.	TRBD2	TRBJ2-7	TRBV5-4	TGTGCCAGCAGCCAGCGGGGGGGAGAAGAGCAGTACTTC	CASSQRGGEEQYF
.	TRBD2	TRBJ2-1	TRBV7-2	TGTGCCAGCAGCTTAGCACGGGGGGGCATTGAGCAGTTCTTC	CASSLARGGIEQFF
.	TRBD2	TRBJ2-1	TRBV27	TGTGCCAGCAGTTTCGGGAGCGGGGGACCCTACAATGAGCAGTTCTTC	CASSFGSGGPYNEQFF
.	.	TRBJ1-3	TRBV7-2	TGTGCCAGCAGCTTAGCCCCACCCGTTGAGATATATTTT	CASSLAPPVEIYF
.	.	TRBJ1-2	TRBV7-2	TGTGCCAGCAGCCCCCGAACAGGGACAAATGGCTACACCTTC	CASSPRTGTNGYTF
few	.	TRBJ1-4	TRBV6-2/TRBV6-3	TGTGCCAGCAGTTACCGTACAGGACGTGAAAAACTGTTTTTT	CASSYRTGREKLFF
.	.	TRBJ1-5	TRBV5-6	TGTGCCAGCAGCTCTGTACGGCGGGACCGGTATCAGCCCCAGCATTTT	CASSSVRRDRYQPQHF
.	.	TRBJ1-5	TRBV12-5	TGTGCTAGTGCCGACACCGGACAGTTCAATCAGCCCCAGCATTTT	CASADTGQFNQPQHF
.	.	TRBJ1-4	TRBV7-7	TGTGCTAGCAGCCGGGGCGGGGGGATTAATGAAAAACTGTTTTTT	CASSRGGGINEKLFF
.	.	TRBJ1-1	TRBV18	TGTGCCAGCTCACCACGGGCACGGCAGAACACTGAAGCTTTCTTT	CASSPRARQNTEAFF
.	.	TRBJ2-3	TRBV5-1	TGCGCCAGCAAGGTGCAGGGTTCGACGGATACGCAGTATTTT	CASKVQGSTDTQYF
.	.	TRBJ1-1	TRBV7-6	TGTGCCAGCAGCTTAATCCAAGCGGCTGAAGCTTTCTTT	CASSLIQAAEAFF
.	.	TRBJ1-1	TRBV5-1	TGCGCCAGCAGCTCCAACGGGGGTTCCACTGAAGCTTTCTTT	CASSSNGGSTEAFF
once	.	TRBJ1-3	TRBV18	TGTGCCAGCTCACCCGACATAATCTCTGGAAACACCATATATTTT	CASSPDIISGNTIYF
once	.	TRBJ2-1	TRBV19	TGTGCCACCCTAACTCCAGGGATCAGCTCCTACAATGAGCAGTTCTTC	CATLTPGISSYNEQFF
.	TRBD2	TRBJ2-1	TRBV3-1/TRBV3-2	TGTGCCAGCAGCCTAGGGCGGGGGGAGCAGTTCTTC	CASSLGRGEQFF
.	.	TRBJ2-1	TRBV29-1	TGCAGCGTTGAAGGACAGACCTCCTACAATGAGCAGTTCTTC	CSVEGQTSYNEQFF
.	TRBD1	TRBJ2-2	TRBV6-1	TGTGCCAGCAGCCAACGACAGGGTGGCACCGGGGAGCTGTTTTTT	CASSQRQGGTGELFF
.	.	TRBJ2-7	TRBV27	TGTGCCAGCAGTTCTCAGGCGCACTCCTACGAGCAGTACTTC	CASSSQAHSYEQYF
.	TRBD1	TRBJ1-6	TRBV6-5	TGTGCCAGCAGTTACTCGGCCAGGGGGACTTCACCCCTCCACTTT	CASSYSARGTSPLHF
.	TRBD1	TRBJ1-4	TRBV9	TGTGCCAGCAGCGTCGGGACAGGGACGGTGACTAATGAAAAACTGTTTTTT	CASSVGTGTVTNEKLFF
.	TRBD1	TRBJ1-6	TRBV6-5	TGTGCCAGTTCCTCCGGGACAGGGGGTTCACCCCTCCACTTT	CASSSGTGGSPLHF
.	.	TRBJ2-5	TRBV24-1	TGTGCCACCAGTGGCCCCGGGGGTCAAGAGACCCAGTACTTC	CATSGPGGQETQYF
once	.	TRBJ1-1	TRBV7-8	TGTGCCAGCAGCCTCTACCTCGACAGAGAAGCTTTCTTT	CASSLYLDREAFF
.	TRBD1	TRBJ2-2	TRBV7-6	TGTGCCAGCAGCCTACCCTTACTACAGGGGCCGAACACCGGGGAGCTGTTTTTT	CASSLPLLQGPNTGELFF
.	TRBD1	TRBJ2-6	TRBV10-3	TGTGCCACCCCGGGACAGGGGGCGGCTGGGGCCAACGTCCTGACTTTC	CATPGQGAAGANVLTF
.	TRBD1	TRBJ1-6	TRBV5-1	TGCGCCAGCAGCTTGGAAGGGGTGACAGGGTATTCACCCCTCCACTTT	CASSLEGVTGYSPLHF
once	TRBD2	TRBJ2-1	TRBV4-3	TGCGCCAGCAGCCCCGGGACTAGCGGGATCTATGAGCAGTTCTTC	CASSPGTSGIYEQFF
.	TRBD1	TRBJ2-4	TRBV2	TGTGCCAGCACCGGGACAGGGGCCACATTAGCCAAAAACATTCAGTACTTC	CASTGTGATLAKNIQYF
.	TRBD1	TRBJ2-3	TRBV7-9	TGTGCCAGCAGCTTTCTAGGACAGGGATTATATACGCAGTATTTT	CASSFLGQGLYTQYF
.	.	TRBJ1-4	TRBV7-8	TGTGCCAGCAGCTCCCCAACAGGCCGGGGGGAAAAACTGTTTTTT	CASSSPTGRGEKLFF